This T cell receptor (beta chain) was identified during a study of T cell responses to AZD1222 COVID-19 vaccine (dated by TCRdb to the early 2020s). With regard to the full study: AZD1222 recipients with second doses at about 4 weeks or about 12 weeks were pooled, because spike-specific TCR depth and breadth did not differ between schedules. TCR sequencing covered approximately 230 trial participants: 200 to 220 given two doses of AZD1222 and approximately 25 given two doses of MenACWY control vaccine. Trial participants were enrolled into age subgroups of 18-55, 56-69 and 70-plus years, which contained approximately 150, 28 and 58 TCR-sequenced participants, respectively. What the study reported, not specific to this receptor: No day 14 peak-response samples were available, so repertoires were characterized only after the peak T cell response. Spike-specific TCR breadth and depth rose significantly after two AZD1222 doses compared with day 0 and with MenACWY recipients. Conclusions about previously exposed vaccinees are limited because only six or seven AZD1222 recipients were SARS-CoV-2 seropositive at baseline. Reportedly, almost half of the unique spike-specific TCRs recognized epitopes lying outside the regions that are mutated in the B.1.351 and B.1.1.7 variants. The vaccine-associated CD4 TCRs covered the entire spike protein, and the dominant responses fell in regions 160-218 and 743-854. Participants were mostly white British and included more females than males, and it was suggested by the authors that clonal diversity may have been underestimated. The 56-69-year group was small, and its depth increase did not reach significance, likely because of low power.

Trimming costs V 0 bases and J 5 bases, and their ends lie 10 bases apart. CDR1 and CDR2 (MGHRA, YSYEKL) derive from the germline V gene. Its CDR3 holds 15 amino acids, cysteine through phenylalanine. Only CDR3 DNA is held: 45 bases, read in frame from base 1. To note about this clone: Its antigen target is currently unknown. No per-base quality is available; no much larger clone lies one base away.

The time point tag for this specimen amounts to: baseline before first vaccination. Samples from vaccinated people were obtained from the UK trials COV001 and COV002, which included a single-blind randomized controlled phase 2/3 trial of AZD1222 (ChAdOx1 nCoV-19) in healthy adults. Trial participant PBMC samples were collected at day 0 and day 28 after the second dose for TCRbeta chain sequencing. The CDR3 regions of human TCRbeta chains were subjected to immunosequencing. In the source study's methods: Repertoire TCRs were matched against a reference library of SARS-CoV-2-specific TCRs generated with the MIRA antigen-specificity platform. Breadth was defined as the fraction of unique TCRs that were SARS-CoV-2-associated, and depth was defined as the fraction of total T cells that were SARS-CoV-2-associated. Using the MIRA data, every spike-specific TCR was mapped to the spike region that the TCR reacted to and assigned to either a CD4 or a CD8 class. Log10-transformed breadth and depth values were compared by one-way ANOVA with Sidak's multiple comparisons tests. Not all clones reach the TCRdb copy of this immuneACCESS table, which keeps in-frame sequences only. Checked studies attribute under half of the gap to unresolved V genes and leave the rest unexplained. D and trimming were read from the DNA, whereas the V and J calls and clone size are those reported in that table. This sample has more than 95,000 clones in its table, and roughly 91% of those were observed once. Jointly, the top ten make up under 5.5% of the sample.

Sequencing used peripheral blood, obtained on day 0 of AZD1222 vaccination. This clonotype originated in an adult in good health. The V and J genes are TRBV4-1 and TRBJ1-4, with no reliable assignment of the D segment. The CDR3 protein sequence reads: CASSQDIQPNEKLFF. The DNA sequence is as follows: TGCGCCAGCAGCCAAGATATACAGCCCAATGAAAAACTGTTTTTT.